The clone carrying this TCR beta chain was seen a handful of times. Antigen unknown. The data derive from a study of cytomegalovirus exposure and HLA in healthy donors. The junction had 4 bases not matched to a gene; V was cut back by 0 bases and J by 4 bases. Per germline, CDR1 SGHDT and CDR2 YYEEEE. The CDR3 has 15 amino acids. With 60 Vbeta and 13 Jbeta primers, the PCR was carried out. Sequencing was performed with immunoSEQ multiplex PCR; in TCRdb, only in-frame clones are kept and a portion is missing. The sample records approximately 110,000 clones, 13% to 15% being singletons. Study-level findings and limits: Cytomegalovirus association was assigned to some 160 TCR beta chains.

This chain uses TRBV5-6 with TRBJ2-1, with 7 bases aligning to TRBD1. The source material was PBMCs. The origin of this receptor is a female donor in good health and CMV-seronegative. CDR3 sequence: CASSLARGPYNEQFF. CDR3 nucleotides: TGTGCCAGCAGCTTGGCTAGGGGGCCTTACAATGAGCAGTTCTTC.